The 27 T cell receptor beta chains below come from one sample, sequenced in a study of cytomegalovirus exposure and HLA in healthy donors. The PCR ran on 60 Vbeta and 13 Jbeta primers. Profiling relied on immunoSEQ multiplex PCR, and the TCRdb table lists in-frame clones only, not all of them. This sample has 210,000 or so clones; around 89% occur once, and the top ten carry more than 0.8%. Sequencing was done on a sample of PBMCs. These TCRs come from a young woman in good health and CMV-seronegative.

The CDR3 reads CASSPGGTSGFHHMRNEQFF. CDR3 bases: TGTGCCAGTAGTCCGGGTGGGACTAGCGGATTCCACCATATGAGGAATGAGCAGTTCTTC. The chain employs TRBV19 and TRBJ2-1; 11 nucleotides match TRBD2. Germline V gene lookup returns CDR1 LNHDA and CDR2 SQIVND (reference sequence). V lost 5 bases, J lost 7 bases, and 22 bases stayed unmatched. The CDR3 covers 20 residues.

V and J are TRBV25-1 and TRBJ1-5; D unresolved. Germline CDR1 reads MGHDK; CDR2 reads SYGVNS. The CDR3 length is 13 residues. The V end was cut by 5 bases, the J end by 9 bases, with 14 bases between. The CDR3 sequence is CASSPGVDLPQHF. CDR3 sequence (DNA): TGTGCCAGCAGTCCCGGGGTAGATTTGCCCCAGCATTTT.

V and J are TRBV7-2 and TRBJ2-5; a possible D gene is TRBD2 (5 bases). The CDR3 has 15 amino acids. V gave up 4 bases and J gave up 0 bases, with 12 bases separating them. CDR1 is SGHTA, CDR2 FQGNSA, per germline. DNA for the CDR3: TGTGCCAGCAGCTCGATATGGGAGCACCAAGAGACCCAGTACTTC. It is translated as CASSSIWEHQETQYF.

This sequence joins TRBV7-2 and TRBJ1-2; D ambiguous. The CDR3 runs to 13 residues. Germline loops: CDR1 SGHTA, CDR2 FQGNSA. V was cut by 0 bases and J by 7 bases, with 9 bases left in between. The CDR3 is CASSLAYRTGYTF. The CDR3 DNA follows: TGTGCCAGCAGCTTAGCCTACCGAACTGGCTACACCTTC.

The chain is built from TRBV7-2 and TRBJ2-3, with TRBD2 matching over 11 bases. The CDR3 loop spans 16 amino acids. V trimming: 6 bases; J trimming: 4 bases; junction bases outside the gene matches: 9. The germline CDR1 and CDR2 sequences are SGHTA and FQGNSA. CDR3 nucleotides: TGTGCCAGCAGTTCAATACTAGCGGGAGATGCAGATACGCAGTATTTT. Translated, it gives CASSSILAGDADTQYF. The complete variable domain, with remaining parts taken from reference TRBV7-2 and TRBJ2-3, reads GAGVSQSPSNKVTEKGKDVELRCDPISGHTALYWYRQSLGQGLEFLIYFQGNSAPDKSGLPSDRFSAERTGGSVSTLTIQRTQQEDSAVYLCASSSILAGDADTQYFGPGTRLTVL.

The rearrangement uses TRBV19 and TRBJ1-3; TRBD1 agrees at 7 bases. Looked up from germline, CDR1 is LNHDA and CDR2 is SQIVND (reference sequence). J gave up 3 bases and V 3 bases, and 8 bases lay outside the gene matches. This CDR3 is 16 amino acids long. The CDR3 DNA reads TGTGCCAGTAGTATCCAAAAGGCAGGGGGTGGAAACACCATATATTTT. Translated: CASSIQKAGGGNTIYF.

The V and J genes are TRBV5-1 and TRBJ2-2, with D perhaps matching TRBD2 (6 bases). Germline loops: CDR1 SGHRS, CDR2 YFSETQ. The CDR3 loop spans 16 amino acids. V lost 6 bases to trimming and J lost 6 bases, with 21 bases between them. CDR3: CASTKALAGPAGELFF. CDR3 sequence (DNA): TGCGCCAGCACTAAAGCTTTGGCGGGACCGGCCGGGGAGCTGTTTTTT. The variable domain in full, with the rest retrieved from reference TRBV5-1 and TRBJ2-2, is KAGVTQTPRYLIKTRGQQVTLSCSPISGHRSVSWYQQTPGQGLQFLFEYFSETQRNKGNFPGRFSGRQFSNSRSEMNVSTLELGDSALYLCASTKALAGPAGELFFGEGSRLTVL.

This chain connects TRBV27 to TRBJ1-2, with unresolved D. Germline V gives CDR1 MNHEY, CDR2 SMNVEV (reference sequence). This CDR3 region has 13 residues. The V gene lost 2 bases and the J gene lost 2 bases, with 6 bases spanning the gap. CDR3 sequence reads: CASSLGENYGYTF. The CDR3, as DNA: TGTGCCAGCAGTTTAGGGGAGAACTATGGCTACACCTTC.

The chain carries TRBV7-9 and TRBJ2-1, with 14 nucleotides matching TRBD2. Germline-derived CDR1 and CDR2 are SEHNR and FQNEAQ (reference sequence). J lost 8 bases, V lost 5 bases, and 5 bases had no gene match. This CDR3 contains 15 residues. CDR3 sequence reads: CASSPGTSGSYEQFF. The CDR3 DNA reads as TGTGCCAGCAGCCCAGGGACTAGCGGGAGTTATGAGCAGTTCTTC. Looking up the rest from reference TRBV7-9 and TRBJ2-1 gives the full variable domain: DTGVSQNPRHKITKRGQNVTFRCDPISEHNRLYWYRQTLGQGPEFLTYFQNEAQLEKSRLLSDRFSAERPKGSFSTLEIQRTEQGDSAMYLCASSPGTSGSYEQFFGPGTRLTVL.

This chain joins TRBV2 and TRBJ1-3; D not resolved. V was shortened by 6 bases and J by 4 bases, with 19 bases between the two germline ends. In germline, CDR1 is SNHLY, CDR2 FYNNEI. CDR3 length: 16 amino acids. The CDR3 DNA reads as TGTGCCAGCAGCGCGGGCCTTGTCGAAGCGGGAAACACCATATATTTT. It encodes CASSAGLVEAGNTIYF.

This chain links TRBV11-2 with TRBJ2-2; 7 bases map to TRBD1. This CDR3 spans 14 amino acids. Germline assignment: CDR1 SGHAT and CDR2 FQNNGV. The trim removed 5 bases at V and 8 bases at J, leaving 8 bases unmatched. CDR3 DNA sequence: TGTGCCAGCAGCCAACAGGGGAAAGGAGGGGAGCTGTTTTTT. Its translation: CASSQQGKGGELFF.

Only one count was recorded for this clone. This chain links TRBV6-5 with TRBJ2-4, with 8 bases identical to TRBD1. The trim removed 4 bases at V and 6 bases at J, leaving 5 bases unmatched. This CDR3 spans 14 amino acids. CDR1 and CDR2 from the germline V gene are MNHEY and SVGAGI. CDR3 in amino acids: CASSSGQGTNIQYF. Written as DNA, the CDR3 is TGTGCCAGCAGTTCCGGACAGGGCACAAACATTCAGTACTTC.

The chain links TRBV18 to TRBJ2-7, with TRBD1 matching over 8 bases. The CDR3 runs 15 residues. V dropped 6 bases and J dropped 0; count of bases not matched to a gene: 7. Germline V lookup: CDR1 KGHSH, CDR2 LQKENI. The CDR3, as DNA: TGTGCCAGCTCGGCCGGGACAGGTGTCTCCTACGAGCAGTACTTC. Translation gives CASSAGTGVSYEQYF.

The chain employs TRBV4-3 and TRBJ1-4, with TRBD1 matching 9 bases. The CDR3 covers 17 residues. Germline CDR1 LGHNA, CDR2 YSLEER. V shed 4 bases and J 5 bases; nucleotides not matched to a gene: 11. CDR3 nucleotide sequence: TGCGCCAGCAGCCTCTCATTCTACGGGACAGGGAATGAAAAACTGTTTTTT. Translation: CASSLSFYGTGNEKLFF.

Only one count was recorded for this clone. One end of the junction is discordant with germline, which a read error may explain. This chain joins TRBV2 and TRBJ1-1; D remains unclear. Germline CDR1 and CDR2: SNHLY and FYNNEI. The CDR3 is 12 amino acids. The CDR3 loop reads CASSLRVSGSLF. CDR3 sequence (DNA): TGTGCCAGCAGCTTGAGGGTGTCGGGCTCTCTCTTT.

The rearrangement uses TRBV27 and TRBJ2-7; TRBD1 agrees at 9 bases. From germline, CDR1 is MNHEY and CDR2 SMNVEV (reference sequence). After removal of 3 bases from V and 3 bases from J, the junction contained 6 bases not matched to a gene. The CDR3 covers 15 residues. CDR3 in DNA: TGTGCCAGCAGTTTTGCCGCGGGACAGGGCTACGAGCAGTACTTC. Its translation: CASSFAAGQGYEQYF.

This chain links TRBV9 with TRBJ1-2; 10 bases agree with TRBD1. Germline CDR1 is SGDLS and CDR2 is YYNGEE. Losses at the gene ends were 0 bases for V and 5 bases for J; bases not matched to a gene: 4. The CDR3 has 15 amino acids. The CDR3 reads CASSVATGGVYGYTF. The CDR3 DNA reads TGTGCCAGCAGCGTAGCGACAGGGGGCGTTTATGGCTACACCTTC.

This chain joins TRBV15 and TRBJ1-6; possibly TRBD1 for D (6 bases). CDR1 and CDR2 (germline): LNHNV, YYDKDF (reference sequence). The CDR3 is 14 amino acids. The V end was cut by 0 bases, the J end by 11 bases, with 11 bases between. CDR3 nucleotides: TGTGCCACCAGCAGAGAGGGGGCGGTGACACCCCTCCACTTT. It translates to CATSREGAVTPLHF.

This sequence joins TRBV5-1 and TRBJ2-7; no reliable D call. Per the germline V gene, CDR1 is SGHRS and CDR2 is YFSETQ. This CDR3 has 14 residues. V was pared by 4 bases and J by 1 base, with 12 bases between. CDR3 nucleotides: TGCGCCAGCAGCGTCTTGGCGGAGTCCTACGAGCAGTACTTC. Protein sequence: CASSVLAESYEQYF.

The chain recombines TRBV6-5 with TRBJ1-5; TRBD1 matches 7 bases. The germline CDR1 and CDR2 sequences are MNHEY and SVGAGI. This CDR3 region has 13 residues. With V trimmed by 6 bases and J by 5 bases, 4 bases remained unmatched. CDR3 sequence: CASSRDRDQPQHF. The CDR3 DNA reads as TGTGCCAGCAGCCGGGACAGAGATCAGCCCCAGCATTTT.

CDR3 loop: CASSSGTGGSSYEQYF. The CDR3 DNA sequence: TGTGCCAGCAGCTCGGGGACAGGGGGGAGCTCCTACGAGCAGTACTTC. The rearrangement joins TRBV5-4 to TRBJ2-7; 11 nucleotides align to TRBD1. The CDR3 spans 16 residues. Germline-derived CDR1 and CDR2 are SGHNT and YYREEE (reference sequence). The J segment lost 0 bases and the V segment lost 3 bases, leaving 5 bases of the junction unmatched. Drawing the rest from reference TRBV5-4 and TRBJ2-7, the complete variable domain is ETGVTQSPTHLIKTRGQQVTLRCSSQSGHNTVSWYQQALGQGPQFIFQYYREEENGRGNFPPRFSGLQFPNYSSELNVNALELDDSALYLCASSSGTGGSSYEQYFGPGTRLTVT.

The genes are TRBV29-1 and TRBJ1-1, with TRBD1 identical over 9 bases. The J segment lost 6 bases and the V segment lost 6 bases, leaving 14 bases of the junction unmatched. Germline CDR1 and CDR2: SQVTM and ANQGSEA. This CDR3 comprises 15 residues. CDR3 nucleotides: TGCAGCGTCCTTTTGTTAGGGACAGGGACCCCTGAAGCTTTCTTT. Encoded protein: CSVLLLGTGTPEAFF.

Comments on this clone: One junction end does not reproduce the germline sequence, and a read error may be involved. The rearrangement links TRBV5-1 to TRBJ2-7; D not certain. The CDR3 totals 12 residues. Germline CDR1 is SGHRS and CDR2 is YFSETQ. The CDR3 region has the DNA TGCGCCAGCAGCTTGACCCTCTACGAGCGGTACTTC. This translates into CASSLTLYERYF.

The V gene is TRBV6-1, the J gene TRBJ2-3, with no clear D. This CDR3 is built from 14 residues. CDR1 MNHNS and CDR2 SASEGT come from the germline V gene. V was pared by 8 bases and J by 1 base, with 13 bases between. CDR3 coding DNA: TGTGCCAGCTTAGAGCTCTTAGGCACAGATACGCAGTATTTT. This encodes CASLELLGTDTQYF.

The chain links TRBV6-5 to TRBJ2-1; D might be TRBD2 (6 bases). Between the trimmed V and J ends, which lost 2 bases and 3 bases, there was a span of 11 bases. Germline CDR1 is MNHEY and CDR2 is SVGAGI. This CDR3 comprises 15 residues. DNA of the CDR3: TGTGCCAGCAGTTACACTGGAGGGAGCTACAATGAGCAGTTCTTC. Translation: CASSYTGGSYNEQFF.

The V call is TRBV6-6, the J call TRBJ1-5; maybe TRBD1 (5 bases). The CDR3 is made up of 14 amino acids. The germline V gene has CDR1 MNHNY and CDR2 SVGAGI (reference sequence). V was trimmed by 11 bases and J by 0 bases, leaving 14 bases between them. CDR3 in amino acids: CAAQGVDSNQPQHF. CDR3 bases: TGTGCCGCCCAGGGCGTAGATAGCAATCAGCCCCAGCATTTT.

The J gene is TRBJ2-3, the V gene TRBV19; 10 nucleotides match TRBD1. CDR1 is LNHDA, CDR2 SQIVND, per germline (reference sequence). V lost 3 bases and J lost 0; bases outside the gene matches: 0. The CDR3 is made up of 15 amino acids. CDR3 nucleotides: TGTGCCAGTAGTATGGGACAGGGGAGCACAGATACGCAGTATTTT. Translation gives CASSMGQGSTDTQYF.